This TCR beta chain derives from a study of pediatric ulcerative colitis. General study findings and limits: Blood-rectal clonal overlap within each person was significantly higher in ulcerative colitis patients than controls. Acute severe colitis showed lower rectal diversity from clonal expansions.

Notes on this clone: Its antigen is not identified.

The CDR3 consists of 15 residues. Trimming removed 0 bases at V and 7 bases at J, with 17 bases between. The germline V gene has CDR1 SGDLS and CDR2 YYNGEE. The table came from immunoSEQ multiplex PCR; TCRdb's copy has only in-frame clones and leaves some out. The sample yields around 68,000 clones, 77% seen once. Before the diagnostic colonoscopy, ulcerative colitis patients were free of immunosuppressive medication. This sequence originates from a boy under 18 with moderate ulcerative colitis. The specimen sequenced was blood. The V gene is TRBV9, the J gene TRBJ2-7; D possibly uses TRBD1 or TRBD2 (5 bases each). For the CDR3, the DNA is TGTGCCAGCAGCGTAGCTGCCGGGGCAGTTTGGGAGCAGTACTTC. It yields the protein CASSVAAGAVWEQYF. Drawing the rest from reference TRBV9 and TRBJ2-7, the complete variable domain is DSGVTQTPKHLITATGQRVTLRCSPRSGDLSVYWYQQSLDQGLQFLIQYYNGEERAKGNILERFSAQQFPDLHSELNLSSLELGDSALYFCASSVAAGAVWEQYFGPGTRLTVT.